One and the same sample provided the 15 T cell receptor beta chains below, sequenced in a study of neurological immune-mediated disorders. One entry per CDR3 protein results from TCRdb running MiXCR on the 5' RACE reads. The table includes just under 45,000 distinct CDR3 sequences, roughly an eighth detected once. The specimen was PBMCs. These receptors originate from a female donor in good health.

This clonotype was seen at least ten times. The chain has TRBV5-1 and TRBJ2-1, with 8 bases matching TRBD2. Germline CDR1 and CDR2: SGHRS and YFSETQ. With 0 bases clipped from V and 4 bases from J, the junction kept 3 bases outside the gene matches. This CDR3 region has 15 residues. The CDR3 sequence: CASSLDSGIYNEQFF. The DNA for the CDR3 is TGCGCCAGCAGCTTGGATAGCGGGATTTACAATGAGCAGTTCTTC. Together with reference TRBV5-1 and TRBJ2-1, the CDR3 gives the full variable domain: KAGVTQTPRYLIKTRGQQVTLSCSPISGHRSVSWYQQTPGQGLQFLFEYFSETQRNKGNFPGRFSGRQFSNSRSEMNVSTLELGDSALYLCASSLDSGIYNEQFFGPGTRLTVL.

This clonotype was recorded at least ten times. The CDR3, as DNA: TGTGCCAGCAGTCCGACGATAGGGCCAGATACGCAGTATTTT. Its protein product is CASSPTIGPDTQYF. The chain uses TRBV27 and TRBJ2-3, with D unclear. Trimming removed 5 bases at V and 4 bases at J, with 13 bases between. Germline values: CDR1 MNHEY, CDR2 SMNVEV (reference sequence). The CDR3 covers 14 residues.

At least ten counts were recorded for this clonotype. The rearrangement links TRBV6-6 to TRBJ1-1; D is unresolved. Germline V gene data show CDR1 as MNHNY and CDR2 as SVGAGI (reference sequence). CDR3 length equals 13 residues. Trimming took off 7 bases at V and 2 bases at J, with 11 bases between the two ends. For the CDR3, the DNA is TGTGCCAGCATCATGACACCAAACACTGAAGCTTTCTTT. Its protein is CASIMTPNTEAFF.

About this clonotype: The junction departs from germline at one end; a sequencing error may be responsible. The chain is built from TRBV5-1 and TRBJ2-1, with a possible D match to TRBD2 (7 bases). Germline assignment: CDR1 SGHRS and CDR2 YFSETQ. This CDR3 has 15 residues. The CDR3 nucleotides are TGCGCCAGCAGTTTGGGAGGGGGTCCCTACAATGAGCAGTTCTTC. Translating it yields CASSLGGGPYNEQFF. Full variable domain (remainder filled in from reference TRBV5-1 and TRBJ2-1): KAGVTQTPRYLIKTRGQQVTLSCSPISGHRSVSWYQQTPGQGLQFLFEYFSETQRNKGNFPGRFSGRQFSNSRSEMNVSTLELGDSALYLCASSLGGGPYNEQFFGPGTRLTVL.

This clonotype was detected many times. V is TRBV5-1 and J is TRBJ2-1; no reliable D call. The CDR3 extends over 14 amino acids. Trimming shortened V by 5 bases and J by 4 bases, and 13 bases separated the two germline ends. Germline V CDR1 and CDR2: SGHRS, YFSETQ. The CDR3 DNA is TGCGCCAGCAGGCGAAACATGGGGTACAATGAGCAGTTCTTC. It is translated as CASRRNMGYNEQFF.

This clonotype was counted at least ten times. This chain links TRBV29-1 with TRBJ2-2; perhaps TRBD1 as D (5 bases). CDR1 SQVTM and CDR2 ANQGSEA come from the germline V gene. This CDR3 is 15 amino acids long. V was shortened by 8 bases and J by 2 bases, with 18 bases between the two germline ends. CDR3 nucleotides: TGCAGCCACACAGGAGCCGGGCTCAACACCGGGGAGCTGTTTTTT. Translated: CSHTGAGLNTGELFF.

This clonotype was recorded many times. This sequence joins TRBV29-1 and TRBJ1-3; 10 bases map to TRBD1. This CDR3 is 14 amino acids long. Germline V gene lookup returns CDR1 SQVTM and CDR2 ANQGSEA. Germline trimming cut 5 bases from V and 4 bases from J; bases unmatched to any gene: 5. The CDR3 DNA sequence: TGCAGCGTTCTCCGGGACAGGGGAGGAAACACCATATATTTT. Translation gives CSVLRDRGGNTIYF.

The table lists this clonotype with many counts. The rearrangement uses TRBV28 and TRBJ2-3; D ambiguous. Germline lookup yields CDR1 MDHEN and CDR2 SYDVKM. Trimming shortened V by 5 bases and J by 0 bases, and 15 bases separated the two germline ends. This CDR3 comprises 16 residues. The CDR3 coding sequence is TGTGCCAGCAGTCGCGGAAGAGCCTATAGCACAGATACGCAGTATTTT. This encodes CASSRGRAYSTDTQYF. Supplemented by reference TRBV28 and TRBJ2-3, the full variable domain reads DVKVTQSSRYLVKRTGEKVFLECVQDMDHENMFWYRQDPGLGLRLIYFSYDVKMKEKGDIPEGYSVSREKKERFSLILESASTNQTSMYLCASSRGRAYSTDTQYFGPGTRLTVL.

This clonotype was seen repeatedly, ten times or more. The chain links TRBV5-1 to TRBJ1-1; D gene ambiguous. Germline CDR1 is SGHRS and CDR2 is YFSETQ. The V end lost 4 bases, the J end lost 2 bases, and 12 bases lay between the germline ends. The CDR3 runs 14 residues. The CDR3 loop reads CASSMTDLNTEAFF. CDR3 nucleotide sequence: TGCGCCAGCAGCATGACGGATTTAAACACTGAAGCTTTCTTT.

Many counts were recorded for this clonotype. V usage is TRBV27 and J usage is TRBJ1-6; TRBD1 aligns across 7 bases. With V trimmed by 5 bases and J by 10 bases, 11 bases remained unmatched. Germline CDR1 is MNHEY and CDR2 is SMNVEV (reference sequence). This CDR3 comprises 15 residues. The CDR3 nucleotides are TGTGCCAGCAGTATCAGACAGGGAAAATCGTCACCCCTCCACTTT. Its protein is CASSIRQGKSSPLHF.

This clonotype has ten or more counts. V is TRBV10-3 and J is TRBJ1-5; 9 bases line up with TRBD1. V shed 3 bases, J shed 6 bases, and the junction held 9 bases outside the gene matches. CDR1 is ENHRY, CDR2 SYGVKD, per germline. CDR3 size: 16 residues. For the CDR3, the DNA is TGTGCCATCAGTGACCCCGGACAGGGGAATACTCAGCCCCAGCATTTT. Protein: CAISDPGQGNTQPQHF.

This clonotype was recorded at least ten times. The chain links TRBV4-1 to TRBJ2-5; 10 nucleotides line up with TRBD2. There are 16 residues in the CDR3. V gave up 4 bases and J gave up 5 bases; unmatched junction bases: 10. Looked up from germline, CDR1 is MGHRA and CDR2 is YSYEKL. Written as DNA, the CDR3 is TGCGCCAGCAGCCCCATTCTAGCGGGAGTAGGGGAGACCCAGTACTTC. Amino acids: CASSPILAGVGETQYF.

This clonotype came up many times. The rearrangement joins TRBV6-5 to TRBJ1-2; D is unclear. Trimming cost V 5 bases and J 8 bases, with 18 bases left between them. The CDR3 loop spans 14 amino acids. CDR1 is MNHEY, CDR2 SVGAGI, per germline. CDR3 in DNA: TGTGCCAGCAGTAAAAGGGCAGTCCTTGAGGGCTACACCTTC. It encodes CASSKRAVLEGYTF.

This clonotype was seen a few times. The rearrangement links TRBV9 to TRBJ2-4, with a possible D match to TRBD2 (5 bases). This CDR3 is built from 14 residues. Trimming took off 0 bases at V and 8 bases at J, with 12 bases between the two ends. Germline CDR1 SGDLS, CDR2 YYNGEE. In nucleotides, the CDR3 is TGTGCCAGCAGCGTAGGAAGTTTCGGGGACATTCAGTACTTC. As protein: CASSVGSFGDIQYF. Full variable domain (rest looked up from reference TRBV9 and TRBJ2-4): DSGVTQTPKHLITATGQRVTLRCSPRSGDLSVYWYQQSLDQGLQFLIQYYNGEERAKGNILERFSAQQFPDLHSELNLSSLELGDSALYFCASSVGSFGDIQYFGAGTRLSVL.

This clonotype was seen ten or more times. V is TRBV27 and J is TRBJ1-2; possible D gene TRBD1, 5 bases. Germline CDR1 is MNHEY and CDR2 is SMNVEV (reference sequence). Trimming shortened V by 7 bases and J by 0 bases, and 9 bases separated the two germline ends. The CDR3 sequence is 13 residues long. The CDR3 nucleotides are TGTGCCAGCACCGACAGATCTAACTATGGCTACACCTTC. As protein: CASTDRSNYGYTF.